This section outlines one T cell receptor beta chain sequence together with its context. The antigen is not known. This entry comes from a study of cytomegalovirus exposure and HLA in healthy donors. Findings and limits, study-wide: CMV antigen specificity of a few CMV-associated chains was confirmed in vitro. Accurate prediction of most subjects' HLA-A and HLA-B alleles from TCR beta sequences was reported. Reports described diagnosis of cytomegalovirus status by the classifier as highly specific and sensitive.

The CDR3 consists of 13 residues. Germline V gene sequence: CDR1 SNHLY, CDR2 FYNNEI. V lost 4 bases and J 2 bases, leaving 6 bases between the germline ends. Donors were nominally healthy when sampled, though unrecorded immune exposures were likely. PCR involved 60 Vbeta and 13 Jbeta primers. Some clones are missing from TCRdb's copy, which holds only in-frame ones; the method was immunoSEQ multiplex PCR. Here the sample spans some 190,000 clones, just under 80% being singletons. The TCR comes from a female donor in good health and CMV-seronegative. Sequencing input: PBMCs. The chain recombines TRBV2 with TRBJ1-3; a possible D gene is TRBD1 (5 bases). The CDR3 DNA is TGTGCCAGCAGTGGACAGACTGGAAACACCATATATTTT. This encodes CASSGQTGNTIYF.